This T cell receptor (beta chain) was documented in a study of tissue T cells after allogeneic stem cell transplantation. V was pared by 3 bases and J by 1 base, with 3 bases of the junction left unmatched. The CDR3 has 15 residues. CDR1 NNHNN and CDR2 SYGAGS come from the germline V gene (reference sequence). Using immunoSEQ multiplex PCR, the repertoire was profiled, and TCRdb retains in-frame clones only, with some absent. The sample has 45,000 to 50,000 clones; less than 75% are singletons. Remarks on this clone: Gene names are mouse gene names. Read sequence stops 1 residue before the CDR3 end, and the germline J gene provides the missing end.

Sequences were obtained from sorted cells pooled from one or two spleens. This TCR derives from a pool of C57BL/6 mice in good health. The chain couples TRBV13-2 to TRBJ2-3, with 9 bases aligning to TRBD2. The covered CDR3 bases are TGTGCCAGCGGTGCGCTGGGGGGGGGTGCAGAAACGCTGTAT. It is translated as CASGALGGGAETLY. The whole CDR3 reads CASGALGGGAETLYF.